This TCR beta chain was identified in a study of sequential checkpoint blockade in melanoma. Study context: Randomization was 1:1 between first-line nivolumab→ipilimumab and ipilimumab→nivolumab.

Treatment in this sample: randomized to nivolumab then ipilimumab (arm A) or the reverse (arm B). Patients had received no earlier DNA-damaging chemotherapy. Sorted cells were live CD3+CD8+, lacking CD19 and CD56, from PBMCs. Germline CDR1 and CDR2: SGHRS and YFSETQ. V lost 4 bases to trimming and J lost 7 bases; unmatched junction nucleotides: 6. This CDR3 contains 13 residues. TCRdb's table, derived via immunoSEQ multiplex PCR, lists solely in-frame clones and lacks some. Here the sample spans under 40,000 clones, roughly 90% being singletons. The input for sequencing was CD8+ T cells sorted from blood (inferred from file names), taken from a patient given nivolumab and ipilimumab in sequence. The chain carries TRBV5-1 and TRBJ1-2; 8 bases are shared with TRBD1. The sequence came from a human donor with melanoma. The CDR3 region has the DNA TGCGCCAGCAGCGTGGACAGGGTCAGTGGCTACACCTTC. Translating it yields CASSVDRVSGYTF.